These T cell receptor beta chains were read from a single sample in a study of blood T cell repertoires in COVID-19. TCRdb's copy holds only in-frame clones and misses some; the assay was immunoSEQ multiplex PCR. The table lists under 200,000 clones, almost 85% of them singletons. The sequenced sample consisted of peripheral blood. Receptors were obtained from a man between 18 and 35 years old with active or convalescent COVID-19. Both conserved end residues are part of each CDR3. D genes are given only for firm matches. Expanded clones get a size class; other rows say once, few or many, or leave the size out.

v_call: TRBV19
d_call: TRBD1
j_call: TRBJ2-7
clone_size: few
cdr3_nt: TGTGCCAGTAGTTTAATTCCGGGACAGCCCTACGAGCAGTACTTC
cdr3_aa: CASSLIPGQPYEQYF

v_call: TRBV4-2
d_call: TRBD2
j_call: TRBJ2-1
clone_size: .
cdr3_nt: TGTGCCAGCAGCCAGCTAGCGGGTAACTCCTACAATGAGCAGTTCTTC
cdr3_aa: CASSQLAGNSYNEQFF

v_call: TRBV2
d_call: .
j_call: TRBJ1-1
clone_size: .
cdr3_nt: TGTGCCAGCAGTACAAGGGGGATTGAAGCTTTCTTT
cdr3_aa: CASSTRGIEAFF

v_call: TRBV21-1
d_call: .
j_call: TRBJ1-2
clone_size: .
cdr3_nt: TGTGCCAGCAGCAATTGGAGGGTTCGGGCCTTC
cdr3_aa: CASSNWRVRAF

v_call: TRBV19
d_call: .
j_call: TRBJ1-1
clone_size: .
cdr3_nt: TGTGCCAGTAGTATGAGTACGAACACTGAAGCTTTCTTT
cdr3_aa: CASSMSTNTEAFF

v_call: TRBV2
d_call: .
j_call: TRBJ1-1
clone_size: .
cdr3_nt: TGTGCCAGCAGTGAGAGGCAGACGAACACTGAAGCTTTCTTT
cdr3_aa: CASSERQTNTEAFF

v_call: TRBV6-5
d_call: .
j_call: TRBJ1-5
clone_size: .
cdr3_nt: TGTGCCAGCACCCTTTGGCAGGTTGACCAGCCCCAGCATTTT
cdr3_aa: CASTLWQVDQPQHF

v_call: TRBV27
d_call: TRBD2
j_call: TRBJ2-6
clone_size: .
cdr3_nt: TGTGCCAGCAGTTTCAGGGGAGGACTAGCGGGGACTGGGGCCAACGTCCTGACTTTC
cdr3_aa: CASSFRGGLAGTGANVLTF

v_call: TRBV15
d_call: .
j_call: TRBJ1-5
clone_size: .
cdr3_nt: TGTGCCACCAGCAGAGCGGACTACTGGGTCAATCAGCCCCAGCATTTT
cdr3_aa: CATSRADYWVNQPQHF

v_call: TRBV27
d_call: .
j_call: TRBJ2-7
clone_size: .
cdr3_nt: TGTGCCAGCAGCCCAACTAGACCGTCATACGAGCAGTACTTC
cdr3_aa: CASSPTRPSYEQYF

v_call: TRBV5-1
d_call: TRBD1
j_call: TRBJ1-1
clone_size: .
cdr3_nt: TGCGCCAGCAGCCACAACCGGGACAGGGTTACTGAAGCTTTCTTT
cdr3_aa: CASSHNRDRVTEAFF

v_call: TRBV5-1
d_call: .
j_call: TRBJ2-1
clone_size: .
cdr3_nt: TGCGCCAGCAGCTTGGGGCGGGCGGGGATGGTGTACAATGAGCAGTTCTTC
cdr3_aa: CASSLGRAGMVYNEQFF

v_call: TRBV27
d_call: .
j_call: TRBJ2-2
clone_size: .
cdr3_nt: TGTGCCAGCAGTGCCACATGGAGCGAGGGATATATGACCGGGGAGCTGTTTTTT
cdr3_aa: CASSATWSEGYMTGELFF